Shown below are 11 T cell receptor beta chains from a single sample sequenced in a study of T-cell memory formation after mild COVID-19. TCRdb reprocessed the 5' RACE reads via MiXCR and lists one record per CDR3 protein. The table includes 250,000 to 300,000 distinct CDR3 sequences, 15% to 20% detected once. Input material: PBMCs or a T cell subset sorted from them (not recorded which). All receptors come from a young man who had mild COVID-19 (a few samples of this study predate the infection). Cell type and time point are not known.

In this sample, this clonotype turned up many times. The chain uses TRBV12-3 or TRBV12-4 and TRBJ1-5; the D gene is possibly TRBD1 (5 bases). The CDR3 extends over 15 amino acids. V was clipped by 4 bases and J by 4 bases, with 14 bases between them. The CDR3 protein is CASSSPGRLNQPQHF. The CDR3, as DNA: TGTGCCAGCAGTTCACCGGGACGGCTGAATCAGCCCCAGCATTTT.

This clonotype was recorded a few times. V gene TRBV12-3 or TRBV12-4 combines with J gene TRBJ2-1; D call uncertain. Trimming left V 5 bases short and J 5 bases short, with 13 bases between. The CDR3 extends over 14 amino acids. The chain's CDR3 is CASSPPGLDNEQFF. CDR3 in DNA: TGTGCCAGCAGTCCTCCCGGGTTGGACAATGAGCAGTTCTTC.

This clonotype appeared a few times. V usage is TRBV7-2 and J usage is TRBJ2-1; TRBD1 is a possible D gene (6 bases). CDR3 length equals 15 residues. Germline loops: CDR1 SGHTA, CDR2 FQGNSA. V was shortened by 2 bases and J by 3 bases, with 11 bases between the two germline ends. This CDR3 is CASSLSGALYNEQFF. For the CDR3, the DNA is TGTGCCAGCAGCTTATCAGGGGCTCTCTACAATGAGCAGTTCTTC.

The chain carries TRBV6-2 or TRBV6-3 and TRBJ2-3; TRBD2 matches at 7 bases. CDR1 and CDR2 (germline): MNHEY, SVGEGT. CDR3 size: 14 residues. Losses at the gene ends were 4 bases for V and 2 bases for J; bases not matched to a gene: 3. The CDR3 bases are TGTGCCAGCAGTTCCGGGGACTACACAGATACGCAGTATTTT. Encoded protein: CASSSGDYTDTQYF.

CDR3 amino acids: CSATGRADNEQFF. CDR3 DNA: TGCAGTGCTACGGGAAGGGCCGACAATGAGCAGTTCTTC. The chain links TRBV20-1 to TRBJ2-1; possible D gene TRBD2, 5 bases. The V gene's germline CDR1 is DFQATT and CDR2 SNEGSKA (reference sequence). This CDR3 has 13 residues. Trimming pared 4 bases from V and 5 bases from J, leaving 12 bases between.

This clonotype was recorded a few times. V gene TRBV5-1 combines with J gene TRBJ1-6, with no clear D. From germline, CDR1 is SGHRS and CDR2 YFSETQ. Trimming took off 4 bases at V and 7 bases at J, with 18 bases between the two ends. This CDR3 is 16 amino acids long. The CDR3 DNA is TGCGCCAGCAGCCCTGTCGGTGTAAAAGGCAATTCACCCCTCCACTTT. Amino acid sequence: CASSPVGVKGNSPLHF.

In its sample, this clonotype was seen many times. One junction end disagrees with the germline gene, perhaps due to a read error. In DNA, the CDR3 is TGTGCTAGTGGTCAACTAGCGGGGGGAATAAATGAAGAGAGCCAGTACTTC. Translation: CASGQLAGGINEESQYF. The V gene is TRBV12-5, the J gene TRBJ2-5, with TRBD2 matching 12 bases. The CDR3 contains 17 residues. Germline V gives CDR1 LGHNT, CDR2 FRNRAP.

This clonotype was observed a few times. V and J are TRBV11-2 and TRBJ2-3, with D possibly matching TRBD2 (6 bases). This CDR3 is built from 15 residues. Trimming took 0 bases from V and 4 from J, leaving 11 bases between them. Per germline, CDR1 SGHAT and CDR2 FQNNGV. CDR3 sequence reads: CASSLDRGRPDTQYF. The CDR3 coding sequence is TGTGCCAGCAGCTTAGATCGGGGGAGGCCAGATACGCAGTATTTT.

A few counts support this clonotype. The genes are TRBV5-1 and TRBJ2-3; TRBD2 agrees at 12 bases. CDR3 length: 18 amino acids. CDR1 SGHRS and CDR2 YFSETQ come from the germline V gene. V lost 0 bases, J lost 0 bases, and 5 bases stayed unmatched. The CDR3 DNA is TGCGCCAGCAGCTTGGTACTAGCGGGGGGTATAAGCACAGATACGCAGTATTTT. This gives the protein CASSLVLAGGISTDTQYF.

The chain has TRBV20-1 and TRBJ2-1; perhaps D is TRBD1 or TRBD2 (5 bases each). The V and J ends lost 5 bases and 0 bases respectively, with 14 bases between them. The CDR3 loop spans 15 amino acids. The germline V gene has CDR1 DFQATT and CDR2 SNEGSKA (reference sequence). This chain's CDR3 is CSAGLHRSSYNEQFF. The CDR3 DNA reads TGCAGTGCTGGACTTCACAGGAGCTCCTACAATGAGCAGTTCTTC.

This clonotype appeared a few times. The rearrangement links TRBV20-1 to TRBJ2-2; D gene ambiguous. CDR3 length: 15 residues. V lost 3 bases to trimming and J lost 4 bases, with 15 bases between them. Germline values: CDR1 DFQATT, CDR2 SNEGSKA (reference sequence). As DNA, the CDR3 is TGCAGTGCTAGTAATGCTTACCGCGGCACCGGGGAGCTGTTTTTT. Protein product: CSASNAYRGTGELFF.